These T cell receptor beta chains were read from a single sample in a study of regulatory T cells in long-lasting Graves disease. TCRdb called the multiplex PCR reads again in MiXCR, with one record for every CDR3 protein. The sample holds roughly 560,000 distinct CDR3 sequences, around 16% seen once. The sample also formed part of further work on T cells in Graves' hyperthyroidism and ophthalmopathy.

The specimen comprised peripheral blood mononuclear cells (PBMCs), sampled at new diagnosis, from a patient treated with antithyroid drugs. These TCRs come from a woman in her forties or fifties with Graves disease. CDR3s include the opening cysteine and the closing phenylalanine or tryptophan. Each record gives: D gene, clone size, J gene, V gene, CDR3 protein, CDR3 DNA. The D gene is left open where the match is weak. Size values are once, few and many counts, or a class for expanded clones, and some rows have none.

D gene: .; clone size: .; J gene: TRBJ1-1; V gene: TRBV28; CDR3 protein: CASTPPGNTEAFF; CDR3 DNA: TGTGCCAGCACCCCCCCGGGGAACACTGAAGCTTTCTTT
D gene: TRBD1; clone size: few; J gene: TRBJ1-6; V gene: TRBV7-9; CDR3 protein: CASSLSAGQGGSPLHF; CDR3 DNA: TGTGCCAGCAGCTTATCCGCGGGGCAGGGGGGTTCACCCCTCCACTTT
D gene: TRBD2; clone size: .; J gene: TRBJ2-3; V gene: TRBV10-3; CDR3 protein: CAISGGTAGGQDTQYF; CDR3 DNA: TGTGCCATCAGTGGGGGTACAGCGGGGGGGCAGGATACGCAGTATTTT
D gene: .; clone size: many; J gene: TRBJ1-1; V gene: TRBV3-1; CDR3 protein: CASSQEDGYTEAFF; CDR3 DNA: TGTGCCAGCAGCCAAGAGGACGGTTACACTGAAGCTTTCTTT
D gene: .; clone size: .; J gene: TRBJ1-1; V gene: TRBV29-1; CDR3 protein: CSTQGGLGDFMNTEAFF; CDR3 DNA: TGCAGCACCCAAGGGGGTCTCGGCGACTTCATGAACACTGAAGCTTTCTTT
D gene: .; clone size: many; J gene: TRBJ1-1; V gene: TRBV30; CDR3 protein: CAWSGVTLNTEAFF; CDR3 DNA: TGTGCCTGGAGTGGGGTGACTTTGAACACTGAAGCTTTCTTT
D gene: .; clone size: few; J gene: TRBJ2-7; V gene: TRBV20-1; CDR3 protein: CSARPPSSYEQYF; CDR3 DNA: TGCAGTGCTAGACCCCCGAGCTCCTACGAGCAGTACTTC
D gene: .; clone size: few; J gene: TRBJ1-2; V gene: TRBV29-1; CDR3 protein: CSVALTANYGYTF; CDR3 DNA: TGCAGCGTTGCCCTTACAGCTAACTATGGCTACACCTTC
D gene: .; clone size: few; J gene: TRBJ1-5; V gene: TRBV2; CDR3 protein: CASRADQGPQHF; CDR3 DNA: TGTGCCAGCAGGGCGGACCAAGGGCCCCAGCATTTT
D gene: .; clone size: .; J gene: TRBJ1-2; V gene: TRBV5-4; CDR3 protein: CASSLDVGAGYGYTF; CDR3 DNA: TGTGCCAGCAGCTTGGACGTAGGGGCTGGGTATGGCTACACCTTC
D gene: .; clone size: few; J gene: TRBJ1-1; V gene: TRBV11-2; CDR3 protein: CASEAGSSLGTEAFF; CDR3 DNA: TGTGCCAGCGAAGCGGGCAGTAGCCTGGGGACTGAAGCTTTCTTT
D gene: TRBD1; clone size: .; J gene: TRBJ2-7; V gene: TRBV15; CDR3 protein: CATSTGGQGSGEQYF; CDR3 DNA: TGTGCCACCTCAACCGGGGGACAGGGGAGCGGTGAGCAGTACTTC
D gene: .; clone size: .; J gene: TRBJ1-1; V gene: TRBV29-1; CDR3 protein: CSVTTGNEAFF; CDR3 DNA: TGCAGCGTCACAACAGGGAATGAAGCTTTCTTT
D gene: .; clone size: few; J gene: TRBJ2-7; V gene: TRBV2; CDR3 protein: CASSPGPSRQYF; CDR3 DNA: TGTGCCAGCAGTCCCGGCCCCTCCCGGCAGTACTTC
D gene: .; clone size: .; J gene: TRBJ1-5; V gene: TRBV20-1; CDR3 protein: CSARVPSDNSNQPQHF; CDR3 DNA: TGCAGTGCTAGAGTTCCATCAGACAATTCCAATCAGCCCCAGCATTTT
D gene: .; clone size: once; J gene: TRBJ1-5; V gene: TRBV2; CDR3 protein: CASSGLLEWSQPQHF; CDR3 DNA: TGTGCCAGCAGTGGGCTGCTGGAGTGGAGTCAGCCCCAGCATTTT
D gene: TRBD2; clone size: .; J gene: TRBJ2-3; V gene: TRBV20-1; CDR3 protein: CSAFSAGGMDTQYF; CDR3 DNA: TGCAGTGCCTTTTCAGCGGGGGGGATGGATACGCAGTATTTT
D gene: TRBD1; clone size: few; J gene: TRBJ1-5; V gene: TRBV6-1; CDR3 protein: CASRRNHRDRGGQPQHF; CDR3 DNA: TGTGCCAGCAGGAGAAACCACCGGGACAGGGGGGGTCAGCCCCAGCATTTT
D gene: .; clone size: many; J gene: TRBJ1-4; V gene: TRBV20-1; CDR3 protein: CSASSGTEKLFF; CDR3 DNA: TGCAGTGCTAGTTCCGGGACAGAAAAACTGTTTTTT
D gene: TRBD2; clone size: .; J gene: TRBJ2-7; V gene: TRBV7-9; CDR3 protein: CASSLASLGTSFYF; CDR3 DNA: TGTGCCAGCAGCTTAGCTTCCTTAGGGACTAGTTTCTACTTC
D gene: .; clone size: few; J gene: TRBJ2-5; V gene: TRBV7-9; CDR3 protein: CASSPGGAGTLKETQYF; CDR3 DNA: TGTGCCAGCAGCCCTGGGGGGGCAGGCACCCTTAAAGAGACCCAGTACTTC
D gene: .; clone size: .; J gene: TRBJ1-3; V gene: TRBV2; CDR3 protein: CASSVPLGGAGNTIYF; CDR3 DNA: TGTGCCAGCAGTGTTCCTTTGGGGGGCGCAGGAAACACCATATATTTT
D gene: TRBD1; clone size: .; J gene: TRBJ1-1; V gene: TRBV5-5; CDR3 protein: CASSFGTGRSTEAFF; CDR3 DNA: TGTGCCAGCAGCTTCGGGACAGGGAGAAGCACTGAAGCTTTCTTT
D gene: TRBD2; clone size: .; J gene: TRBJ2-2; V gene: TRBV12-3/TRBV12-4; CDR3 protein: CASILGGDTGEPFF; CDR3 DNA: TGTGCCAGCATTCTCGGGGGGGACACCGGGGAGCCGTTTTTT
D gene: .; clone size: many; J gene: TRBJ1-2; V gene: TRBV20-1; CDR3 protein: CSVAQANYGYTF; CDR3 DNA: TGCAGTGTAGCCCAAGCTAACTATGGCTACACCTTC
D gene: .; clone size: many; J gene: TRBJ1-1; V gene: TRBV18; CDR3 protein: CASSPQGDNPNTEAFF; CDR3 DNA: TGTGCCAGCTCACCCCAAGGGGATAATCCGAACACTGAAGCTTTCTTT
D gene: .; clone size: many; J gene: TRBJ1-1; V gene: TRBV20-1; CDR3 protein: CSARAVKGEAFF; CDR3 DNA: TGCAGTGCCAGGGCGGTGAAAGGTGAAGCTTTCTTT
D gene: .; clone size: many; J gene: TRBJ2-1; V gene: TRBV7-2; CDR3 protein: CASSLGGGAWNEQFF; CDR3 DNA: TGTGCCAGCAGCTTAGGGGGGGGGGCGTGGAATGAGCAGTTCTTC
D gene: TRBD1; clone size: many; J gene: TRBJ2-7; V gene: TRBV2; CDR3 protein: CARTGTGGVPGSYEQYF; CDR3 DNA: TGTGCCAGGACCGGGACAGGGGGCGTCCCGGGCTCCTACGAGCAGTACTTC
D gene: .; clone size: few; J gene: TRBJ1-5; V gene: TRBV6-1; CDR3 protein: CASSRPGGGNQPQHF; CDR3 DNA: TGTGCCAGCAGTCGCCCCGGGGGCGGCAATCAGCCCCAGCATTTT
D gene: .; clone size: many; J gene: TRBJ1-1; V gene: TRBV5-1; CDR3 protein: CASSLSRQYTEAFF; CDR3 DNA: TGCGCCAGCAGCTTATCCCGACAGTACACTGAAGCTTTCTTT
D gene: .; clone size: .; J gene: TRBJ2-5; V gene: TRBV7-2; CDR3 protein: CASESIPQETQYF; CDR3 DNA: TGTGCCAGCGAGTCCATTCCCCAAGAGACCCAGTACTTC
D gene: .; clone size: once; J gene: TRBJ2-3; V gene: TRBV4-1; CDR3 protein: CASSPFKRSTDTQYF; CDR3 DNA: TGCGCCAGCAGCCCGTTCAAGCGGAGCACAGATACGCAGTATTTT
D gene: .; clone size: many; J gene: TRBJ1-1; V gene: TRBV25-1; CDR3 protein: CASSEWGGSTEAFF; CDR3 DNA: TGTGCCAGCAGTGAATGGGGGGGAAGCACTGAAGCTTTCTTT
D gene: .; clone size: many; J gene: TRBJ1-4; V gene: TRBV12-3/TRBV12-4; CDR3 protein: CASSTSPGLGNEKLFF; CDR3 DNA: TGTGCCAGCAGCACCTCCCCAGGGCTAGGTAATGAAAAACTGTTTTTT
D gene: TRBD1; clone size: many; J gene: TRBJ1-1; V gene: TRBV20-1; CDR3 protein: CSARGDRGGTEAFF; CDR3 DNA: TGCAGTGCTAGAGGCGACAGGGGGGGCACTGAAGCTTTCTTT
D gene: .; clone size: .; J gene: TRBJ1-4; V gene: TRBV28; CDR3 protein: CASSTWTVEKLFF; CDR3 DNA: TGTGCCAGCAGTACATGGACAGTTGAAAAACTGTTTTTT
D gene: .; clone size: .; J gene: TRBJ1-4; V gene: TRBV5-1; CDR3 protein: CASSMGGGGNEKLFF; CDR3 DNA: TGCGCCAGCAGCATGGGCGGAGGGGGGAATGAAAAACTGTTTTTT
D gene: .; clone size: many; J gene: TRBJ2-7; V gene: TRBV11-2; CDR3 protein: CASSLSDWFEQYF; CDR3 DNA: TGTGCCAGCAGCTTAAGCGACTGGTTCGAGCAGTACTTC
D gene: .; clone size: many; J gene: TRBJ1-5; V gene: TRBV6-2/TRBV6-3; CDR3 protein: CASEGSWLADSNQPQHF; CDR3 DNA: TGTGCCAGCGAAGGGTCGTGGCTGGCGGATAGCAATCAGCCCCAGCATTTT
D gene: .; clone size: .; J gene: TRBJ1-1; V gene: TRBV7-6; CDR3 protein: CASSSMEVSPAEAFF; CDR3 DNA: TGTGCTAGCAGTTCCATGGAAGTTTCTCCGGCTGAAGCTTTCTTT
D gene: TRBD1; clone size: many; J gene: TRBJ1-2; V gene: TRBV28; CDR3 protein: CASSFGQGEWPFDGYTF; CDR3 DNA: TGTGCCAGCAGTTTTGGACAGGGAGAGTGGCCCTTTGATGGCTACACCTTC
D gene: .; clone size: many; J gene: TRBJ1-1; V gene: TRBV12-3/TRBV12-4; CDR3 protein: CASSFEGQGAFF; CDR3 DNA: TGTGCCAGCAGTTTCGAGGGTCAGGGAGCTTTCTTT
D gene: .; clone size: many; J gene: TRBJ1-6; V gene: TRBV2; CDR3 protein: CASSVGDINSPLHF; CDR3 DNA: TGTGCCAGCAGTGTTGGAGATATTAATTCACCCCTCCACTTT
D gene: .; clone size: .; J gene: TRBJ1-2; V gene: TRBV19; CDR3 protein: CASSTNAPGRGYTF; CDR3 DNA: TGTGCCAGTAGTACCAACGCGCCCGGGCGGGGCTACACCTTC
D gene: TRBD1; clone size: .; J gene: TRBJ2-7; V gene: TRBV20-1; CDR3 protein: CSAGDSYEQYF; CDR3 DNA: TGCAGTGCTGGGGACAGCTACGAGCAGTACTTC
D gene: .; clone size: .; J gene: TRBJ2-3; V gene: TRBV30; CDR3 protein: CAWSVGGASTDTQYF; CDR3 DNA: TGTGCCTGGAGTGTTGGCGGGGCGAGCACAGATACGCAGTATTTT
D gene: .; clone size: .; J gene: TRBJ1-3; V gene: TRBV7-9; CDR3 protein: CASSRGAHSGNTIYF; CDR3 DNA: TGTGCCAGCAGTCGCGGAGCACACTCTGGAAACACCATATATTTT
D gene: TRBD2; clone size: many; J gene: TRBJ2-3; V gene: TRBV20-1; CDR3 protein: CSAREKVWGGDQYF; CDR3 DNA: TGCAGTGCTAGAGAAAAGGTTTGGGGGGGAGACCAGTATTTT
D gene: .; clone size: many; J gene: TRBJ1-2; V gene: TRBV28; CDR3 protein: CASGRTVTNYGYTF; CDR3 DNA: TGTGCCAGCGGGCGGACAGTCACTAACTATGGCTACACCTTC
D gene: TRBD1; clone size: .; J gene: TRBJ2-3; V gene: TRBV9; CDR3 protein: CASSAQGANTDTQYF; CDR3 DNA: TGTGCCAGCAGCGCCCAGGGGGCAAACACAGATACGCAGTATTTT
D gene: .; clone size: .; J gene: TRBJ1-1; V gene: TRBV7-9; CDR3 protein: CASSLGFGGNTEAFF; CDR3 DNA: TGTGCCAGCAGCTTAGGATTCGGGGGTAACACTGAAGCTTTCTTT
D gene: .; clone size: many; J gene: TRBJ1-4; V gene: TRBV7-8; CDR3 protein: CASSLAGRVLTNEKLFF; CDR3 DNA: TGTGCCAGCAGCTTAGCGGGACGGGTCTTGACTAATGAAAAACTGTTTTTT
D gene: .; clone size: many; J gene: TRBJ2-3; V gene: TRBV5-1; CDR3 protein: CASSPQGGPTRVTDTQYF; CDR3 DNA: TGCGCCAGCAGCCCTCAGGGGGGGCCGACCAGAGTGACAGATACGCAGTATTTT